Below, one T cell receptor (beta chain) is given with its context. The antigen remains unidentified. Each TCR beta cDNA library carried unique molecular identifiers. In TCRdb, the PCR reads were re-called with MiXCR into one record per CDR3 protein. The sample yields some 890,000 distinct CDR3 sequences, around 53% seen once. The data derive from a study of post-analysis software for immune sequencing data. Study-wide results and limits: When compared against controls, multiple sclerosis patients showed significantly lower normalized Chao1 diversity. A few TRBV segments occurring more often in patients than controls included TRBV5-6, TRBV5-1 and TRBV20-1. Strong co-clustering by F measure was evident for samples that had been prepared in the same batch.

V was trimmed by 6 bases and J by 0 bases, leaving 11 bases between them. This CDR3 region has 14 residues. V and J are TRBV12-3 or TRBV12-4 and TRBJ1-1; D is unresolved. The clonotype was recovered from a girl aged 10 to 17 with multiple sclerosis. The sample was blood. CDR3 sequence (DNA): TGTGCCAGCAGAGGACCTATGATGAACACTGAAGCTTTCTTT. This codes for CASRGPMMNTEAFF.